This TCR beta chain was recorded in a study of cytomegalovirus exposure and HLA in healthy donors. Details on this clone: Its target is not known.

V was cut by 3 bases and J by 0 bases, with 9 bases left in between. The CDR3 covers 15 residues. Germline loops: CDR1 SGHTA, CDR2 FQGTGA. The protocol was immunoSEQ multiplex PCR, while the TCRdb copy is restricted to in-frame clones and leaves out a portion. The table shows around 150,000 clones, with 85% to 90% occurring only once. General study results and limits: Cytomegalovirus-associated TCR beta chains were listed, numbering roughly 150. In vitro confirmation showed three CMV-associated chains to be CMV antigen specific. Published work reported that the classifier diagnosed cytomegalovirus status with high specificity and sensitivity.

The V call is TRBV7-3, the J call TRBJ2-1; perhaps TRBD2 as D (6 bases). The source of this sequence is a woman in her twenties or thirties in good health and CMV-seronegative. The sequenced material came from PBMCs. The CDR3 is CASSFGGSSYNEQFF. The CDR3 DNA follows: TGTGCCAGCAGCTTTGGGGGGAGCTCCTACAATGAGCAGTTCTTC. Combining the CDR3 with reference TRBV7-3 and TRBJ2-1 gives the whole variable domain GAGVSQTPSNKVTEKGKYVELRCDPISGHTALYWYRQSLGQGPEFLIYFQGTGAADDSGLPNDRFFAVRPEGSVSTLKIQRTERGDSAVYLCASSFGGSSYNEQFFGPGTRLTVL.